This TCR beta chain is drawn from a study of shared clonotypes between healthy human individuals. Whole-study context: CD8 memory received one plate per donor, CD8 naive two, CD4 memory three and CD4 naive three.

As for this clone: Its specificity is unknown.

General study points: Generally, estimated richness proved larger in naive subsets than it did in memory subsets. Sorted-subset sequencing, rarefaction showed, was incomplete despite large depth.

Germline V gives CDR1 SGHRS, CDR2 YFSETQ. The trim removed 3 bases at V and 3 bases at J, leaving 12 bases unmatched. The CDR3 contains 16 residues. Samples underwent the assay at deep level. Profiled with immunoSEQ multiplex PCR; TCRdb holds only in-frame clones, not every one. The table shows 600,000 to 750,000 clones, with 55% to 80% occurring only once. This sequence originates from a woman in her 30s in good health. The sequencing sample was made of memory CD4+ T cells sorted from blood. Described subset: CD45RA-negative fraction. The J gene is TRBJ2-7, the V gene TRBV5-1, with TRBD1 matching 7 bases. Written as DNA, the CDR3 is TGCGCCAGCAGCTCTATAACAGGGGTTTTTCGCTACGAGCAGTACTTC. Translating gives CASSSITGVFRYEQYF. The whole variable domain, filled in from reference TRBV5-1 and TRBJ2-7, reads KAGVTQTPRYLIKTRGQQVTLSCSPISGHRSVSWYQQTPGQGLQFLFEYFSETQRNKGNFPGRFSGRQFSNSRSEMNVSTLELGDSALYLCASSSITGVFRYEQYFGPGTRLTVT.